This TCR beta chain stems from a study of T-cell memory formation after mild COVID-19. Overall study: Each donor largely had its own TCR clusters.

This clonotype was seen a few times. Its antigen is unidentified. Study results and limitations: Mainly CM and EM harbored the contracting CD4+ clones; mainly EMRA harbored the CD8+ ones.

The 5'RACE method, run with constant-segment primers, produced TCR alpha and TCR beta cDNA libraries (carrying sample barcodes and UMIs). Using its own MiXCR run on the 5' RACE reads, TCRdb lists one record per CDR3 protein. The sample records approximately 340,000 distinct CDR3 sequences, about 15% being singletons. The CDR3 has 14 residues. V shed 6 bases, J shed 5 bases, and the junction held 7 bases outside the gene matches. Per the germline V gene, CDR1 is KGHSH and CDR2 is LQKENI. The chain couples TRBV18 to TRBJ2-7; 10 positions match TRBD1. The receptor was derived from a man between 18 and 29 years old who had mild COVID-19 (a few samples of this study predate the infection). Cell type and time point are not known. Source material: PBMCs or a T cell subset sorted from them (not recorded which). CDR3: CASSPGTGDHEQYV. CDR3 nucleotide sequence: TGTGCCAGCTCCCCTGGGACAGGGGACCACGAGCAGTACGTC.